This TCR beta chain was captured by sequencing in a study of CD8 T cells in Susac syndrome. Note on this clonotype: Antigen: not known.

V lost 8 bases, J lost 3 bases, and 17 bases lay in between. The CDR3 sequence is 14 residues long. From germline, CDR1 is MNHNS and CDR2 SASEGT. General study points: The authors acknowledged that the study's TCR sequencing and HLA analysis involved relatively few individuals.

RNA amounts of roughly 0.45 to 1 ug underwent reverse transcription with random hexamers. Via MiXCR, TCRdb re-called the immunoSEQ multiplex PCR reads, giving one row per CDR3 protein. The data hold about 400,000 distinct CDR3 sequences, with approximately 85% observed a single time. Sequences were obtained from CD8+ T cells from PBMCs. The chain recombines TRBV6-1 with TRBJ2-7; D unresolved. The clonotype was recovered from a human donor with multiple sclerosis. The CDR3 DNA follows: TGTGCCAGCTCACCGGGCACTTTCTACTACGAGCAGTACTTC. Amino acid sequence: CASSPGTFYYEQYF.